The T cell receptor (beta chain) described here comes from a study of cytomegalovirus exposure and HLA in healthy donors. Overall study results and limits: The productive fraction for most TCR beta V segments was about 90% or about 30% in an earlier analysis.

Germline CDR1 is SGHNT and CDR2 is YYREEE (reference sequence). CDR3 length: 15 amino acids. Trimming removed 4 bases from V and 1 base from J, with 11 bases in between. As for this clone: Its antigen remains unknown.

Primers: 60 Vbeta forward and 13 Jbeta reverse. TCRdb keeps only in-frame clones here, not all; method: immunoSEQ multiplex PCR. This sample carries just over 95,000 clones, approximately 81% of them seen once, and the ten largest clones take roughly 4.3%. The genes are TRBV5-4 and TRBJ2-2; TRBD1 might be the D (6 bases). Sequencing used PBMCs. The origin of this receptor is a woman aged 40 to 50 in good health and CMV-seropositive. The CDR3 protein is CASSTTGRNTGELFF. The CDR3 nucleotides read TGTGCCAGCAGCACTACAGGGCGGAACACCGGGGAGCTGTTTTTT.